Below, 9 T cell receptor beta chains from the same sample are listed, as sequenced in a study of T cells in localized non-small cell lung cancer. Generated by immunoSEQ multiplex PCR, the TCRdb table keeps only in-frame clones and is missing some. The data hold around 45,000 clones, with around 87% observed a single time. The specimen comprised PBMCs, sampled before any cancer treatment. These receptors all come from a man aged 40 to 69 with stage II lung adenocarcinoma.

This clone was observed a single time. The chain employs TRBV5-1 and TRBJ2-1; TRBD2 aligns across 11 bases. The V segment lost 0 bases and the J segment 3 bases; nucleotides outside the gene matches: 2. This CDR3 has 16 residues. CDR1 and CDR2 from the germline V gene are SGHRS and YFSETQ. CDR3 residues: CASSLATSGSYNEQFF. CDR3 nucleotide sequence: TGCGCCAGCAGCTTGGCCACTAGCGGGAGCTACAATGAGCAGTTCTTC.

The V and J genes are TRBV6-1 and TRBJ1-5, with D unclear. Germline loops: CDR1 MNHNS, CDR2 SASEGT. This CDR3 comprises 12 residues. Trimming stripped 8 bases from V and 9 bases from J, with 14 bases between. The CDR3 DNA reads TGTGCCAGCTCGGGGTTTGGGTTGCCCCAGCATTTT. Encoded protein: CASSGFGLPQHF.

The rearrangement links TRBV7-3 to TRBJ2-7, with 7 bases fitting TRBD1. The CDR3 runs 13 residues. CDR1 is SGHTA, CDR2 FQGTGA, per germline. Trimming cost V 8 bases and J 2 bases; bases outside gene matches: 6. CDR3 protein: CASAVGQAYEQYF. The CDR3 nucleotides read TGTGCCAGCGCCGTAGGACAGGCCTACGAGCAGTACTTC.

The chain combines TRBV29-1 with TRBJ2-1; tentatively, D is TRBD1 (6 bases). Trimming took 6 bases from V and 15 from J, leaving 21 bases between them. The germline V gene has CDR1 SQVTM and CDR2 ANQGSEA. CDR3 length: 12 amino acids. This CDR3 is CSVLQGINDPFF. CDR3 DNA sequence: TGCAGCGTCCTACAGGGTATCAATGATCCGTTCTTC.

This clone was recorded only once. The chain couples TRBV19 to TRBJ1-3; possibly TRBD1 for D (5 bases). This CDR3 has 14 amino acids. The V end was cut by 8 bases, the J end by 0 bases, with 11 bases between. Germline CDR1 reads LNHDA; CDR2 reads SQIVND (reference sequence). The CDR3 sequence is CASRQSHSGNTIYF. The CDR3 DNA follows: TGTGCCAGTCGACAGTCGCACTCTGGAAACACCATATATTTT.

The J gene is TRBJ1-1, the V gene TRBV6-5; no definite D call. The CDR3 runs to 14 residues. V was shortened by 6 bases and J by 6 bases, with 17 bases between the two germline ends. The germline V gene has CDR1 MNHEY and CDR2 SVGAGI. The DNA for the CDR3 is TGTGCCAGCAGCCCCGAGGGAATCGGGGCTGAAGCTTTCTTT. It encodes CASSPEGIGAEAFF.

The chain combines TRBV7-9 with TRBJ2-3; 10 bases align to TRBD2. Germline V gene lookup returns CDR1 SEHNR and CDR2 FQNEAQ (reference sequence). V was clipped by 4 bases and J by 3 bases; unmatched bases: 4. The CDR3 spans 15 residues. CDR3 in DNA: TGTGCCAGCAGCTCAGGACTAGCGGAGACAGATACGCAGTATTTT. Its protein product is CASSSGLAETDTQYF.

The chain has TRBV5-1 and TRBJ2-3; perhaps TRBD2 as D (5 bases). The CDR3 covers 16 residues. Trimming stripped 3 bases from V and 2 bases from J, with 16 bases between. From germline, CDR1 is SGHRS and CDR2 YFSETQ. The CDR3, as DNA: TGCGCCAGCAGCTCCTCAGGAGCGGTGTTCACAGATACGCAGTATTTT. It translates to CASSSSGAVFTDTQYF.

The rearrangement links TRBV11-1 to TRBJ1-1; 7 nucleotides align to TRBD1. The CDR3 is made up of 13 amino acids. After removal of 3 bases from V and 6 bases from J, the junction contained 4 bases not matched to a gene. Germline CDR1 is SGHAT and CDR2 is FQDESV (reference sequence). Here the CDR3 reads CASSFWQGAEAFF. The CDR3 coding sequence is TGTGCCAGCAGCTTTTGGCAGGGGGCTGAAGCTTTCTTT.